The 32 T cell receptor beta chains reported below all come from one sample, sequenced in a study of blood T cells in healthy people across ages. Combining a sample-barcoded 5' primer with a J-beta primer mix, a second PCR ran for roughly 7 to 11 cycles. Each CDR3 protein is one row after TCRdb ran MiXCR on the 5' RACE reads. The table has over a million distinct CDR3 sequences, around 43% seen once; the top ten hold about 20%. Specimen: blood. The receptor set was obtained from a woman aged 60-75 years in good health.

V usage is TRBV5-5 and J usage is TRBJ1-1, with 11 nucleotides matching TRBD1. The length of the CDR3 is 15 residues. Per the germline V gene, CDR1 is SGHKS and CDR2 is YYEKEE (reference sequence). V was pared by 4 bases and J by 5 bases, with 7 bases of the junction left unmatched. The CDR3 reads CASSRGQGVGTEAFF. The CDR3, as DNA: TGTGCCAGCAGCCGGGGACAGGGGGTCGGAACTGAAGCTTTCTTT.

The CDR3 nucleotides read TGTGCCAGCAGTGAGCGGGACACTCCCTACGAGCAGTACTTC. Protein product: CASSERDTPYEQYF. The chain has TRBV27 and TRBJ2-7, with D perhaps TRBD2 (7 bases). This CDR3 contains 14 residues. The V gene lost 5 bases and the J gene lost 2 bases, with 13 bases spanning the gap. Germline V gene lookup returns CDR1 MNHEY and CDR2 SMNVEV (reference sequence).

This clonotype has just a few counts. In nucleotides, the CDR3 is TGTGCCAGCAGCGTGACGCCAGAAGCAAACAATGAGCAGTTCTTC. Translating gives CASSVTPEANNEQFF. This chain joins TRBV9 and TRBJ2-1; D remains ambiguous. Looked up from germline, CDR1 is SGDLS and CDR2 is YYNGEE. This CDR3 comprises 15 residues. V lost 2 bases to trimming and J lost 5 bases, with 14 bases between them. The complete variable domain, with remaining parts taken from reference TRBV9 and TRBJ2-1, reads DSGVTQTPKHLITATGQRVTLRCSPRSGDLSVYWYQQSLDQGLQFLIQYYNGEERAKGNILERFSAQQFPDLHSELNLSSLELGDSALYFCASSVTPEANNEQFFGPGTRLTVL.

This chain joins TRBV5-1 and TRBJ1-1, with TRBD1 identical over 10 bases. CDR3 length: 15 residues. Germline CDR1 and CDR2: SGHRS and YFSETQ. The V and J ends lost 6 bases and 6 bases, in that order; junction bases with no gene match: 11. CDR3 sequence (DNA): TGCGCCAGCACCGGGACAGGGGACCTTGGGGCTGAAGCTTTCTTT. Protein: CASTGTGDLGAEAFF.

The chain carries TRBV28 and TRBJ2-7; D perhaps matches TRBD2 (5 bases). The V gene lost 6 bases and the J gene lost 1 base, with 10 bases spanning the gap. The CDR3 spans 13 residues. Germline V CDR1 and CDR2: MDHEN, SYDVKM. The CDR3 region is CASRGSVSYEQYF. The CDR3, as DNA: TGTGCCAGCAGGGGTAGCGTTTCCTACGAGCAGTACTTC.

This chain connects TRBV20-1 to TRBJ2-4; TRBD1 agrees at 9 bases. V lost 3 bases to trimming and J lost 10 bases; unmatched junction nucleotides: 10. This CDR3 has 14 residues. Germline V gene lookup returns CDR1 DFQATT and CDR2 SNEGSKA (reference sequence). For the CDR3, the DNA is TGCAGTGCTAGTCGTCCCGGGACAGGGCCGATTCAGTACTTC. Its translation: CSASRPGTGPIQYF.

This clonotype was detected once. V gene TRBV12-3 or TRBV12-4 combines with J gene TRBJ2-5; D is possibly TRBD1 (5 bases). V shed 6 bases and J shed 4 bases, with 9 bases lying between them. This CDR3 contains 12 residues. The CDR3 loop is CASSAGPETQYF. Here the CDR3 DNA reads TGTGCCAGCAGCGCAGGGCCAGAGACCCAGTACTTC.

This clonotype was detected a few times. The chain links TRBV5-1 to TRBJ2-7; D perhaps matches TRBD1 (5 bases). CDR1 and CDR2 from the germline V gene are SGHRS and YFSETQ. V was clipped by 0 bases and J by 2 bases, with 12 bases between them. CDR3 size: 15 residues. CDR3 bases: TGCGCCAGCAGCTTGGTTGGCAGGGCGGCCTACGAGCAGTACTTC. Residues: CASSLVGRAAYEQYF.

This clonotype came up a few times. V gene TRBV28 combines with J gene TRBJ2-7; TRBD1 matches 9 bases. J lost 5 bases, V lost 6 bases, and 8 bases had no gene match. The CDR3 runs to 14 residues. The germline V gene has CDR1 MDHEN and CDR2 SYDVKM. The CDR3 DNA is TGTGCCAGCAGCCAGACAGGGGGTGGGGACGAGCAGTACTTC. As protein: CASSQTGGGDEQYF.

This clonotype was seen a handful of times. The V and J genes are TRBV20-1 and TRBJ2-1, with 13 bases that match TRBD2. The trim removed 7 bases at V and 4 bases at J, leaving 7 bases unmatched. From germline, CDR1 is DFQATT and CDR2 SNEGSKA (reference sequence). There are 15 residues in the CDR3. The CDR3 DNA is TGCAGTGTCAGAAGGACTAGCGGGGGATACAATGAGCAGTTCTTC. Its protein product is CSVRRTSGGYNEQFF.

V usage is TRBV2 and J usage is TRBJ2-1; 8 bases align to TRBD1. Per the germline V gene, CDR1 is SNHLY and CDR2 is FYNNEI. The CDR3 runs 15 residues. Trimming at V came to 7 bases and at J to 0 bases, leaving 5 bases not matched to a gene. CDR3 nucleotides: TGTGCCAGCATCACAGGACAGGGCTCCTACAATGAGCAGTTCTTC. Protein sequence: CASITGQGSYNEQFF.

This clonotype was seen a few times. J is TRBJ2-1 and V is TRBV10-3; 8 bases are shared with TRBD1. V was pared by 6 bases and J by 2 bases, with 9 bases of the junction left unmatched. Germline loops: CDR1 ENHRY, CDR2 SYGVKD. CDR3 size: 16 residues. CDR3 sequence (DNA): TGTGCCATCAGCATCCAGGGGGCCCAAACCTACAATGAGCAGTTCTTC. Amino acid sequence: CAISIQGAQTYNEQFF.

This clonotype was counted a few times. This chain uses TRBV7-3 with TRBJ2-7; TRBD1 agrees at 8 bases. Per germline, CDR1 SGHTA and CDR2 FQGTGA. The CDR3 covers 13 residues. Trimming cost V 5 bases and J 5 bases; bases outside gene matches: 5. In nucleotides, the CDR3 is TGTGCCAGCAGCGCCGGACAGGGAGACGAGCAGTACTTC. Translation: CASSAGQGDEQYF.

This clonotype was counted a single time. This chain connects TRBV27 to TRBJ2-7; weak D call: TRBD2 (5 bases). CDR1 and CDR2 from the germline V gene are MNHEY and SMNVEV (reference sequence). Deletions cut 6 bases from V and 3 bases from J, with 27 bases between. The CDR3 totals 18 residues. CDR3 sequence (DNA): TGTGCCAGCAGCCCCCTTGGTGGGCCACGGGAAGGCCGCTACGAGCAGTACTTC. This translates into CASSPLGGPREGRYEQYF.

J is TRBJ1-2 and V is TRBV7-2; no reliable D call. The V and J ends lost 2 bases and 0 bases respectively, with 7 bases between them. Germline V gene sequence: CDR1 SGHTA, CDR2 FQGNSA. The CDR3 has 14 residues. The CDR3 loop is CASSLQPTNYGYTF. DNA for the CDR3: TGTGCCAGCAGCTTACAGCCAACTAACTATGGCTACACCTTC.

This chain connects TRBV5-1 to TRBJ2-5; D gene ambiguous. Trimming removed 0 bases from V and 11 bases from J, with 14 bases in between. Germline V gene data show CDR1 as SGHRS and CDR2 as YFSETQ. This CDR3 region has 13 residues. The CDR3 region is CASSLVPRESQYF. CDR3 coding DNA: TGCGCCAGCAGCTTGGTCCCGCGCGAAAGTCAGTACTTC.

This chain connects TRBV5-8 to TRBJ2-7; the match to TRBD1 covers 7 bases. With 0 bases clipped from V and 5 bases from J, the junction kept 11 bases outside the gene matches. The CDR3 contains 16 residues. The V gene's germline CDR1 is SGHTS and CDR2 YDEGEE. CDR3 amino acids: CASSLGSRGGNDEQYF. CDR3 in DNA: TGTGCCAGCAGCTTGGGGTCTAGAGGGGGCAACGACGAGCAGTACTTC.

V is TRBV6-2 or TRBV6-3 and J is TRBJ2-3; D may be TRBD2 (5 bases). CDR1 is MNHEY and CDR2 is SVGEGT in the germline V gene. This CDR3 contains 16 residues. Trimming shortened V by 0 bases and J by 5 bases, and 15 bases separated the two germline ends. CDR3 in DNA: TGTGCCAGCAGTTACTCCGGACGGGGATGGAAAGATACGCAGTATTTT. Its translation: CASSYSGRGWKDTQYF.

The genes are TRBV15 and TRBJ2-7, with D possibly TRBD1 on 6 matching bases. The germline V gene has CDR1 LNHNV and CDR2 YYDKDF (reference sequence). Deletions cut 6 bases from V and 3 bases from J, with 12 bases between. This CDR3 is built from 13 residues. The CDR3 bases are TGTGCCACCAGGGACAGTGGGCTCTACGAGCAGTACTTC. It codes for CATRDSGLYEQYF.

This clonotype came up a few times. The gene calls are TRBV29-1 and TRBJ2-1, with D perhaps given as TRBD1 or TRBD2 (6 bases each). This CDR3 comprises 14 residues. The germline CDR1 and CDR2 sequences are SQVTM and ANQGSEA. V was cut by 3 bases and J by 3 bases, with 12 bases left in between. Here the CDR3 DNA reads TGCAGCGTTGAGGGGGGCGGCTTCTACAATGAGCAGTTCTTC. It translates to CSVEGGGFYNEQFF.

This chain joins TRBV13 and TRBJ2-1, with TRBD1 matching 7 bases. Germline assignment: CDR1 PRHDT and CDR2 FYEKMQ (reference sequence). The CDR3 consists of 17 residues. V lost 5 bases, J lost 5 bases, and 15 bases stayed unmatched. CDR3 in amino acids: CASSRGKGARFDNEQFF. CDR3 coding DNA: TGTGCCAGCAGCCGAGGGAAGGGGGCCAGGTTCGACAATGAGCAGTTCTTC.

V gene TRBV7-3 combines with J gene TRBJ2-3, with 8 bases aligning to TRBD1. Germline V gene data show CDR1 as SGHTA and CDR2 as FQGTGA. This CDR3 has 14 residues. The V and J ends lost 5 bases and 3 bases, in that order; junction bases with no gene match: 4. The CDR3 sequence is CASSRTGQTDTQYF. In DNA form, the CDR3 reads TGTGCCAGCAGCCGGACAGGGCAGACAGATACGCAGTATTTT. Using reference TRBV7-3 and TRBJ2-3 for the parts outside the CDR3, the full variable domain is GAGVSQTPSNKVTEKGKYVELRCDPISGHTALYWYRQSLGQGPEFLIYFQGTGAADDSGLPNDRFFAVRPEGSVSTLKIQRTERGDSAVYLCASSRTGQTDTQYFGPGTRLTVL.

The chain carries TRBV9 and TRBJ2-1; 7 bases fit TRBD1. This CDR3 is built from 14 residues. J was trimmed by 10 bases and V by 0 bases; bases with no gene match: 7. Germline V gene lookup returns CDR1 SGDLS and CDR2 YYNGEE. This CDR3 is CASSVEDRFGEQFF. The CDR3, as DNA: TGTGCCAGCAGCGTAGAGGACAGGTTCGGGGAGCAGTTCTTC. Based on the CDR3 plus reference TRBV9 and TRBJ2-1, the full variable domain is DSGVTQTPKHLITATGQRVTLRCSPRSGDLSVYWYQQSLDQGLQFLIQYYNGEERAKGNILERFSAQQFPDLHSELNLSSLELGDSALYFCASSVEDRFGEQFFGPGTRLTVL.

This clonotype has a handful of counts. This chain uses TRBV20-1 with TRBJ1-2; no firm D call. Per germline, CDR1 DFQATT and CDR2 SNEGSKA (reference sequence). This CDR3 spans 11 amino acids. Trimming took 5 bases from V and 2 from J, leaving 6 bases between them. The CDR3: CSAPPNYGYTF. CDR3 nucleotide sequence: TGCAGTGCTCCCCCAAACTATGGCTACACCTTC.

The chain couples TRBV7-2 to TRBJ2-1, with TRBD2 matching over 11 bases. The V gene's germline CDR1 is SGHTA and CDR2 FQGNSA. After removal of 5 bases from V and 4 bases from J, the junction contained 4 bases not matched to a gene. The CDR3 has 15 amino acids. The CDR3 spells CASSPGLAEYNEQFF. The CDR3, as DNA: TGTGCCAGCAGCCCGGGACTAGCGGAATACAATGAGCAGTTCTTC.

This clonotype was counted ten times or more. The V call is TRBV18, the J call TRBJ1-2; 9 nucleotides agree with TRBD1. The CDR3 loop spans 14 amino acids. Germline CDR1 KGHSH, CDR2 LQKENI. V lost 3 bases and J lost 2; bases outside the gene matches: 1. The CDR3 region has the DNA TGTGCCAGCTCACCCGGGACAGGGAACTATGGCTACACCTTC. This codes for CASSPGTGNYGYTF. The variable domain in full, completed from reference TRBV18 and TRBJ1-2, reads NAGVMQNPRHLVRRRGQEARLRCSPMKGHSHVYWYRQLPEEGLKFMVYLQKENIIDESGMPKERFSAEFPKEGPSILRIQQVVRGDSAAYFCASSPGTGNYGYTFGSGTRLTVV.

This clonotype was detected only a few times. In DNA form, the CDR3 reads TGTGCCAGCACCAAGGGGCAGGGCCCCTACGAGCAGTACTTC. This translates into CASTKGQGPYEQYF. The rearrangement joins TRBV7-8 to TRBJ2-7; D possibly corresponds to TRBD1 (5 bases). The CDR3 loop spans 14 amino acids. Per the germline V gene, CDR1 is SGHVS and CDR2 is FQNEAQ. The germline V and J ends were trimmed by 7 bases and 2 bases, with 15 bases remaining between them. Full variable domain (rest looked up from reference TRBV7-8 and TRBJ2-7): GAGVSQSPRYKVAKRGQDVALRCDPISGHVSLFWYQQALGQGPEFLTYFQNEAQLDKSGLPSDRFFAERPEGSVSTLKIQRTQQEDSAVYLCASTKGQGPYEQYFGPGTRLTVT.

The chain combines TRBV5-8 with TRBJ1-5, with TRBD1 matching over 8 bases. The CDR3 runs 17 residues. Germline loops: CDR1 SGHTS, CDR2 YDEGEE. Losses at the gene ends were 5 bases for V and 6 bases for J; bases not matched to a gene: 16. For the CDR3, the DNA is TGTGCCAGCAGATTTGACAGGGGAAAGGGTAGTTTTCAGCCCCAGCATTTT. Translation: CASRFDRGKGSFQPQHF.

The rearrangement links TRBV27 to TRBJ2-5; D gene ambiguous. V dropped 6 bases and J dropped 1 base, with 12 bases sitting between them. This CDR3 spans 14 amino acids. CDR1 MNHEY and CDR2 SMNVEV come from the germline V gene (reference sequence). CDR3 protein: CASSQGISQETQYF. The CDR3 region has the DNA TGTGCCAGCAGCCAAGGGATTAGCCAAGAGACCCAGTACTTC.

This chain links TRBV28 with TRBJ2-7, with D unclear. The CDR3 is 12 amino acids. V lost 9 bases to trimming and J lost 3 bases, with 12 bases between them. CDR1 and CDR2 from the germline V gene are MDHEN and SYDVKM. CDR3 protein: CASREFHYEQYF. CDR3 coding DNA: TGTGCCAGTAGGGAATTTCACTACGAGCAGTACTTC.

The chain uses TRBV2 and TRBJ2-1; D could derive from TRBD1 or TRBD2 (5 bases each). The J call may not be correct, given that the DNA end is closer to TRBJ2-7. Germline CDR1 SNHLY, CDR2 FYNNEI. The CDR3 is 15 residues long. The CDR3 DNA sequence: TGTGCCAGCAGATCCCCCGGGACCTCCTACAATGAGCAGTACTTC. This codes for CASRSPGTSYNEQYF.

This chain connects TRBV6-5 to TRBJ2-3; 8 bases agree with TRBD1. The trim removed 0 bases at V and 4 bases at J, leaving 3 bases unmatched. Per germline, CDR1 MNHEY and CDR2 SVGAGI. CDR3 size: 15 residues. Written as DNA, the CDR3 is TGTGCCAGCAGTTACTCCGGACAGGGCGCAGATACGCAGTATTTT. This encodes CASSYSGQGADTQYF.